The sequence of this T cell receptor beta chain was determined in a study of shared clonotypes between healthy human individuals. Study overall: Per-donor plates numbered three CD4 naive, three CD4 memory, two CD8 naive and one CD8 memory.

Of note for this clone: Antigen unknown. Within the sample, other DNA sequences also encode this same CDR3.

General observations from the study: Memory subsets generally showed lower estimated richness than naive subsets.

Genomic DNA of each subset was evenly split across several immunoSEQ plates. Sorted-subset replicate PCR reactions were performed with approximately 180 ng DNA, corresponding to tens of thousands of T cell genomes. Sequenced by immunoSEQ multiplex PCR; TCRdb stores in-frame clones only, minus some. The sample shows 2,100,000 or so clones, around 95% of them seen only once. The sequenced sample was naive CD4+ T cells sorted from blood. Subset reported: CD45RA+ positively selected. The TCR originated in a man aged 18 to 30 in good health.

In DNA, the CDR3 is TGTGCCAGCAGTTACGGGTCCACCTACGAGCAGTACTTC. This translates into CASSYGSTYEQYF. The chain uses TRBV6-5 and TRBJ2-7; D remains unclear. CDR3 length: 13 residues. V was clipped by 2 bases and J by 2 bases, with 7 bases between them. Germline CDR1 and CDR2: MNHEY and SVGAGI.